The 7 T cell receptor beta chains in this list originate from one sample, sequenced in a study of human T cells and chemical hapten exposure. MiXCR was run by TCRdb on the RACE reads, yielding one entry per CDR3 protein. The sample contains roughly 97,000 distinct CDR3 sequences, 25% to 35% of which appear only once. Time point noted: patch test 3, about 24 weeks after DPC sensitization. Treatment defined: therapeutic diphenylcyclopropenone sensitization with weekly scalp DPC. The sample here was whole blood, taken in connection with sensitization to the hapten diphenylcyclopropenone (DPC). All receptors come from a man aged 35 to 55 with alopecia areata. Some clones in this sample may be carry-over from other donors' samples.

This chain connects TRBV20-1 to TRBJ2-4; D is perhaps TRBD1 or TRBD2 (5 bases each). The V end lost 3 bases, the J end lost 8 bases, and 14 bases lay between the germline ends. This CDR3 region has 13 residues. Germline V CDR1 and CDR2: DFQATT, SNEGSKA (reference sequence). Written as DNA, the CDR3 is TGCAGTGCTAGTCAGGGAGTGCGGGACATTCAGTACTTC. It codes for CSASQGVRDIQYF.

V and J are TRBV5-5 and TRBJ1-1; 8 positions agree with TRBD1. CDR3 size: 13 residues. Per germline, CDR1 SGHKS and CDR2 YYEKEE (reference sequence). Losses at the gene ends were 5 bases for V and 3 bases for J; bases not matched to a gene: 3. The CDR3 loop reads CASRDRGYTEAFF. The CDR3 nucleotides read TGTGCCAGCAGAGACAGGGGCTACACTGAAGCTTTCTTT. The variable domain in full, with the rest retrieved from reference TRBV5-5 and TRBJ1-1, is DAGVTQSPTHLIKTRGQQVTLRCSPISGHKSVSWYQQVLGQGPQFIFQYYEKEERGRGNFPDRFSARQFPNYSSELNVNALLLGDSALYLCASRDRGYTEAFFGQGTRLTVV.

The chain employs TRBV24-1 and TRBJ2-2; D is unresolved. The V gene's germline CDR1 is KGHDR and CDR2 SFDVKD. V shed 0 bases and J shed 6 bases, with 10 bases lying between them. This CDR3 is 15 amino acids long. This chain's CDR3 is CATSDLGVGAGELFF. The CDR3, as DNA: TGTGCCACCAGTGATTTGGGGGTAGGCGCCGGGGAGCTGTTTTTT.

V usage is TRBV12-3 or TRBV12-4 and J usage is TRBJ2-4, with D tentatively TRBD1 (6 bases). V was pared by 5 bases and J by 8 bases, with 13 bases between. The CDR3 runs to 13 residues. CDR3 sequence (DNA): TGTGCCAGCAGTGTCGGGACAACAGACATTCAGTACTTC. It translates to CASSVGTTDIQYF.

This clonotype was seen just once. The chain uses TRBV20-1 and TRBJ2-3, with 7 bases aligning to TRBD2. CDR1 is DFQATT, CDR2 SNEGSKA, per germline (reference sequence). The CDR3 covers 13 residues. V was pared by 5 bases and J by 3 bases, with 5 bases of the junction left unmatched. CDR3 coding DNA: TGCAGTGCTGGGACTACGGGGACAGATACGCAGTATTTT. This sequence encodes CSAGTTGTDTQYF.

V usage is TRBV20-1 and J usage is TRBJ2-3; 9 bases fit TRBD2. Germline values: CDR1 DFQATT, CDR2 SNEGSKA (reference sequence). After removal of 1 base from V and 2 bases from J, the junction contained 7 bases not matched to a gene. This CDR3 spans 16 amino acids. In DNA form, the CDR3 reads TGCAGTGCTAGAGTCCCCGGGACTAGCTACACAGATACGCAGTATTTT. It encodes CSARVPGTSYTDTQYF.

This clonotype was observed a few times. The genes are TRBV6-1 and TRBJ2-7; 10 bases align to TRBD2. Germline CDR1 is MNHNS and CDR2 is SASEGT. V dropped 6 bases and J dropped 1; count of bases not matched to a gene: 6. This CDR3 has 15 residues. This CDR3 reads CASSVAGGPSYEQYF. The CDR3 nucleotides are TGTGCCAGCAGCGTAGCGGGAGGACCATCCTACGAGCAGTACTTC.